The 8 T cell receptor beta chains below were found in one sample sequenced in a study of blood T cell repertoires in COVID-19. Assay used: immunoSEQ multiplex PCR; TCRdb lists only in-frame clones, some missing. In the table there are 150,000 to 200,000 clones, 80% to 85% of which are singletons. The sequenced material came from PBMCs or T cells enriched from blood (not recorded which). These receptors all stem from a man aged 65 to 79 who had been exposed to COVID-19.

The chain combines TRBV11-3 with TRBJ1-3; 11 positions match TRBD1. The CDR3 sequence is 14 residues long. V was pared by 5 bases and J by 11 bases, with 8 bases of the junction left unmatched. CDR1 is SGHNT, CDR2 YENEEA, per germline. The CDR3 sequence is CASSPGQGADAIYF. CDR3 sequence (DNA): TGTGCCAGCAGCCCCGGACAGGGGGCGGACGCCATATATTTT.

The chain recombines TRBV4-3 with TRBJ1-6, with D uncertain. This CDR3 has 14 residues. The germline CDR1 and CDR2 sequences are LGHNA and YSLEER. Trimming took 0 bases from V and 7 from J, leaving 7 bases between them. The CDR3 spells CASSQENTNSPLHF. CDR3 sequence (DNA): TGCGCCAGCAGCCAAGAAAACACCAATTCACCCCTCCACTTT.

This chain joins TRBV7-2 and TRBJ1-1; TRBD1 agrees at 9 bases. The CDR3 totals 15 residues. Trimming removed 5 bases from V and 1 base from J; junction bases left unmatched: 5. CDR1 is SGHTA, CDR2 FQGNSA, per germline. CDR3 coding DNA: TGTGCCAGCAGCACGGGACAGGGACCGAACACTGAAGCTTTCTTT. Translation gives CASSTGQGPNTEAFF.

This chain uses TRBV9 with TRBJ1-2, with 9 bases identical to TRBD1. The CDR3 is 14 residues long. Germline-derived CDR1 and CDR2 are SGDLS and YYNGEE. Unmatched junction bases numbered 6, after V lost 5 bases and J lost 4 bases. CDR3 in amino acids: CASRGDRDLYGYTF. The CDR3 DNA reads as TGTGCCAGCAGGGGGGACAGGGATCTCTATGGCTACACCTTC. The whole variable domain, remainder taken from reference TRBV9 and TRBJ1-2, is DSGVTQTPKHLITATGQRVTLRCSPRSGDLSVYWYQQSLDQGLQFLIQYYNGEERAKGNILERFSAQQFPDLHSELNLSSLELGDSALYFCASRGDRDLYGYTFGSGTRLTVV.

This chain uses TRBV6-1 with TRBJ1-5; D gene uncertain. This CDR3 region has 13 residues. Germline V gene data show CDR1 as MNHNS and CDR2 as SASEGT. Deletions cut 2 bases from V and 7 bases from J, with 9 bases between. CDR3 DNA: TGTGCCAGCAGTGAAAGGTTGGGCCAGCCCCAGCATTTT. Amino acids: CASSERLGQPQHF.

The chain has TRBV7-3 and TRBJ2-3; D unresolved. Deletions cut 1 base from V and 3 bases from J, with 5 bases between. CDR3 length equals 13 residues. Per germline, CDR1 SGHTA and CDR2 FQGTGA. CDR3 loop: CASSLMRTDTQYF. CDR3 nucleotide sequence: TGTGCCAGCAGCTTAATGCGTACAGATACGCAGTATTTT.

V is TRBV28 and J is TRBJ1-2; 12 positions match TRBD1. The CDR3 has 14 amino acids. Trimming at V came to 6 bases and at J to 8 bases, leaving 7 bases not matched to a gene. CDR1 and CDR2 (germline): MDHEN, SYDVKM. Here the CDR3 reads CASSLAGTGGGYTF. The CDR3 bases are TGTGCCAGCAGCCTCGCCGGGACAGGGGGCGGCTACACCTTC.

V gene TRBV3-1 (or the pseudogene TRBV3-2) combines with J gene TRBJ2-3; 16 bases are a match to TRBD2. Per the germline V gene, CDR1 is LGHDT and CDR2 is YNNKEL (reference sequence). This CDR3 has 17 amino acids. J lost 6 bases, V lost 0 bases, and 3 bases had no gene match. This CDR3 is CASSQEGLAGGPDTQYF. The CDR3 coding sequence is TGTGCCAGCAGCCAAGAGGGACTAGCGGGGGGGCCTGATACGCAGTATTTT.